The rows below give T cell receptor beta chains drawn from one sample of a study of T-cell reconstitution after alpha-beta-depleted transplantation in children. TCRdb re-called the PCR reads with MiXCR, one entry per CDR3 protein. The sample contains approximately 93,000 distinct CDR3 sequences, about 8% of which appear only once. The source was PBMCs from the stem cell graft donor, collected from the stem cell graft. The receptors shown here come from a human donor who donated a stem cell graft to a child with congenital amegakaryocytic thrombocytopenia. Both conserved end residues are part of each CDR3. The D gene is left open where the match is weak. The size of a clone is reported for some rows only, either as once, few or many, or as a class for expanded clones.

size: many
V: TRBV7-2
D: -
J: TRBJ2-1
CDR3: CASSLAGVKDEQFF
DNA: TGTGCCAGCAGCTTAGCAGGGGTGAAGGATGAGCAGTTCTTC

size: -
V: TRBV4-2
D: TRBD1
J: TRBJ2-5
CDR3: CASSQVAGGRETQYF
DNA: TGTGCCAGCAGCCAAGTTGCAGGGGGAAGAGAGACCCAGTACTTC

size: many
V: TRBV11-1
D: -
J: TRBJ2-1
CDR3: CASSGPRNEQFF
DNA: TGTGCCAGCAGCGGCCCTAGGAATGAGCAGTTCTTC

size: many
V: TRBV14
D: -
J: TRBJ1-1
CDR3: CASSPPNLWVNTEAFF
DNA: TGTGCCAGCAGCCCCCCAAATCTTTGGGTTAACACTGAAGCTTTCTTT

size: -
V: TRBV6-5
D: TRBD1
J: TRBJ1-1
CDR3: CASSYRQGRRAFF
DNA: TGTGCCAGCAGTTACCGACAGGGGAGACGCGCTTTCTTT

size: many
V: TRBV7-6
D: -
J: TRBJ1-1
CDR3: CASSARTTGDTEAFF
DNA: TGTGCCAGCAGCGCCAGGACGACTGGGGACACTGAAGCTTTCTTT

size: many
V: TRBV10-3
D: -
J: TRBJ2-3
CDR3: CAISEPRADTQYF
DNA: TGTGCCATCAGTGAACCAAGGGCAGATACGCAGTATTTT

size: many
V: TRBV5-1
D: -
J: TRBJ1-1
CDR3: CASSPGTGLDTEAFF
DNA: TGCGCCAGCAGCCCAGGTACGGGGTTGGACACTGAAGCTTTCTTT

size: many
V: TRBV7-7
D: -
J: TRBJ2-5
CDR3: CASSPVMRQETQYF
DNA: TGTGCCAGCAGCCCTGTTATGAGGCAAGAGACCCAGTACTTC

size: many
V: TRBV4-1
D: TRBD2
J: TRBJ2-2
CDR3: CASSQDPTLAGEGNGELFF
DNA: TGCGCCAGCAGCCAAGACCCCACGCTAGCGGGAGAGGGGAACGGGGAGCTGTTTTTT

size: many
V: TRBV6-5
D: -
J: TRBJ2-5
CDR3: CASSYDRRGKETQYF
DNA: TGTGCCAGCAGTTACGATAGGCGGGGCAAAGAGACCCAGTACTTC

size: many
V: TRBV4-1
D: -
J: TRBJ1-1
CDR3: CASSQGADEAFF
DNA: TGCGCCAGCAGCCAAGGGGCGGATGAAGCTTTCTTT

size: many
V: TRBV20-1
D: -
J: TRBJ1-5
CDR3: CSAREEGRGHNQPQHF
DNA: TGCAGTGCTAGAGAAGAGGGGCGAGGACACAACCAGCCCCAGCATTTT

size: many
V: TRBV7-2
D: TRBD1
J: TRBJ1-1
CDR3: CASSWRQGRFTEAFF
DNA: TGTGCCAGCAGCTGGCGACAGGGGAGGTTCACTGAAGCTTTCTTT

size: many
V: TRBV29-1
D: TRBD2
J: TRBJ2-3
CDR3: CSVNSGVSDTQYF
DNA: TGCAGCGTCAATAGCGGGGTGTCAGATACGCAGTATTTT

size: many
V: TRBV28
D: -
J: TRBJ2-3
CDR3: CASRPLANTDTQYF
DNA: TGTGCCAGCAGACCGCTAGCAAACACAGATACGCAGTATTTT

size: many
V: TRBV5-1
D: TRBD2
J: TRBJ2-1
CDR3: CASSSGGLAGVDEQFF
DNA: TGCGCCAGCAGCTCTGGGGGTCTAGCGGGAGTTGATGAGCAGTTCTTC

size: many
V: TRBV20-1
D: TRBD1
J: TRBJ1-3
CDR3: CSARATGQGPATGNTIYF
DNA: TGCAGTGCTAGAGCTACGGGACAGGGGCCGGCAACTGGAAACACCATATATTTT

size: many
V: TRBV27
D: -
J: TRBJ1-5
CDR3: CASSLAGPHQPQHF
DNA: TGTGCCAGCAGTTTAGCAGGGCCCCATCAGCCCCAGCATTTT